A selection of T cell receptor beta chains follows, all from one sample in a study of T-cell reconstitution after alpha-beta-depleted transplantation in children. TCRdb analysed the PCR reads with MiXCR anew, one entry per CDR3 protein. The sample records under 450,000 distinct CDR3 sequences, about 16% being singletons. The sequenced sample was PBMCs, mostly from graft donor cells, obtained 360 days after TCRalphabeta/CD19-depleted stem cell transplant. Source of these receptors: a boy in the first two years of life who had a stem cell transplant for Wiskott-Aldrich syndrome, so the T cells may come from the graft donor. The CDR3 runs from the conserved cysteine through the conserved F or W. Clone size appears in some rows only: once, few, many, or a class for an expanded clone.

V: TRBV5-1; size: few; CDR3: CASSSRQARGTDTQYF
V: TRBV20-1; size: NA; CDR3: CSARNLDRVNTEAFF
V: TRBV5-1; size: few; CDR3: CASSFHSAKEDTQYF
V: TRBV25-1; size: many; CDR3: CASTPSGGTNTGELFF
V: TRBV12-3/TRBV12-4; size: few; CDR3: CASSLDAGPSTDTQYF
V: TRBV27; size: few; CDR3: CASSPGLAVAPYEQYF
V: TRBV2; size: few; CDR3: CASLQFDGYWEQQETQYF
V: TRBV11-2; size: NA; CDR3: CASSRIFPETLMSYEQYF
V: TRBV5-1; size: NA; CDR3: CASTRQGSPDTQYF
V: TRBV5-1; size: NA; CDR3: CASSRGDQETQYF
V: TRBV6-1; size: few; CDR3: CASKGGGRGQETQYF
V: TRBV16; size: few; CDR3: CASSLDRVDTEAFF
V: TRBV12-3/TRBV12-4; size: few; CDR3: CASRTYSMNTEAFF
V: TRBV5-6; size: many; CDR3: CASSFQGIQETQYF
V: TRBV12-3/TRBV12-4; size: NA; CDR3: CASSPGLGVSNTGELFF
V: TRBV28; size: NA; CDR3: CATFPGTFSTQYF
V: TRBV7-8; size: few; CDR3: CASSPRRKAGEGTDTQYF
V: TRBV6-5; size: many; CDR3: CASSYGDSPLHF
V: TRBV25-1; size: NA; CDR3: CASSDSSGDTEQFF
V: TRBV20-1; size: once; CDR3: CSARDVRGGPAVPYNEQFF
V: TRBV5-1; size: few; CDR3: CASSLALGGETQYF
V: TRBV5-5; size: NA; CDR3: CASSRGEGNQPQHF
V: TRBV4-1; size: few; CDR3: CASSSGLAGGDEQFF
V: TRBV20-1; size: NA; CDR3: CSATGTIGQTQYF
V: TRBV19; size: NA; CDR3: CASSRTLANTGELFF
V: TRBV7-6; size: NA; CDR3: CASSLYPYRLAGVTDTQYF
V: TRBV29-1; size: NA; CDR3: CSVEDRGQQYF
V: TRBV11-2; size: NA; CDR3: CASSVGQYNEQFF
V: TRBV11-2; size: NA; CDR3: CASSFSTGGYTF
V: TRBV3-1; size: NA; CDR3: CASSQKGQGARETQYF
V: TRBV24-1; size: few; CDR3: CATSSTSGGAGDTQYF
V: TRBV29-1; size: few; CDR3: CSVEAYNYNEQFF
V: TRBV29-1; size: few; CDR3: CSVEGIAGYEQYF
V: TRBV28; size: few; CDR3: CASTLTGSGGGAHPLHF
V: TRBV24-1; size: NA; CDR3: CATSDPLRRTNNEQFF
V: TRBV14; size: NA; CDR3: CASSQDAGGQDF
V: TRBV4-3; size: few; CDR3: CASSRGRDTDTQYF
V: TRBV20-1; size: few; CDR3: CSALEGYPREQYF
V: TRBV7-6; size: NA; CDR3: CASSPIPSEQFF
V: TRBV5-1; size: few; CDR3: CASSLGRETEAFF
V: TRBV20-1; size: NA; CDR3: CSARDFRGGRPDTQYF
V: TRBV11-2; size: few; CDR3: CASSLGYRVGGLSYNEQFF
V: TRBV20-1; size: NA; CDR3: CSAGGTTEAFF